Following are 20 T cell receptor beta chains from one sample sequenced in a study of cytomegalovirus exposure and HLA in healthy donors. This table comes from immunoSEQ multiplex PCR, and its TCRdb copy is limited to in-frame clones, with some not included. The profile shows some 160,000 clones, more than 75% of them singletons. The sequencing sample was made of PBMCs. Receptor source: a man between 18 and 35 years old in good health and CMV-seronegative.

The V gene is TRBV10-3, the J gene TRBJ1-2, with 8 bases lining up with TRBD1. J gave up 4 bases and V 6 bases, and 10 bases lay outside the gene matches. Germline CDR1 and CDR2: ENHRY and SYGVKD. The CDR3 contains 15 residues. This chain's CDR3 is CAISTDRGVVYGYTF. The CDR3 region has the DNA TGTGCCATCAGCACCGACAGGGGAGTCGTCTATGGCTACACCTTC.

V gene TRBV7-9 combines with J gene TRBJ2-7; TRBD1 agrees at 7 bases. The J segment lost 5 bases and the V segment lost 5 bases, leaving 9 bases of the junction unmatched. Germline V gene sequence: CDR1 SEHNR, CDR2 FQNEAQ (reference sequence). This CDR3 region has 14 residues. The CDR3 loop is CASSRGTALNEQYF. CDR3 nucleotide sequence: TGTGCCAGCAGCCGTGGGACAGCCCTTAACGAGCAGTACTTC.

The J gene is TRBJ2-7, the V gene TRBV12-5; the D gene is possibly TRBD2 (7 bases). This CDR3 region has 18 residues. Germline CDR1 and CDR2: LGHNT and FRNRAP. V was shortened by 10 bases and J by 2 bases, with 30 bases between the two germline ends. The chain's CDR3 is CANPSRGAGVNGTYEQYV. The CDR3, as DNA: TGTGCTAACCCTAGTCGGGGGGCGGGTGTCAACGGGACCTACGAGCAGTACGTC.

The V gene is TRBV18, the J gene TRBJ2-1, with TRBD1 matching 8 bases. The CDR3 has 17 amino acids. Trimming removed 6 bases from V and 4 bases from J; junction bases left unmatched: 14. Per the germline V gene, CDR1 is KGHSH and CDR2 is LQKENI. Written as DNA, the CDR3 is TGTGCCAGCTCCGTCTTCCCCGGGACAGGTGGTTACAATGAGCAGTTCTTC. This gives the protein CASSVFPGTGGYNEQFF.

The chain employs TRBV28 and TRBJ2-2, with unresolved D. Per the germline V gene, CDR1 is MDHEN and CDR2 is SYDVKM. Trimming took off 5 bases at V and 6 bases at J, with 7 bases between the two ends. This CDR3 has 12 amino acids. DNA for the CDR3: TGTGCCAGCAGTCTAACGCCCGGGGAGCTGTTTTTT. Translation: CASSLTPGELFF.

The V call is TRBV7-2, the J call TRBJ1-4, with TRBD1 matching over 7 bases. Germline lookup yields CDR1 SGHTA and CDR2 FQGNSA. This CDR3 region has 13 residues. Trimming removed 3 bases from V and 6 bases from J; junction bases left unmatched: 1. CDR3 nucleotide sequence: TGTGCCAGCAGCTTGGGACAGTATGAAAAACTGTTTTTT. Translating it yields CASSLGQYEKLFF.

This chain uses TRBV5-6 with TRBJ2-7; a weak D match, TRBD1 (7 bases). The germline V gene has CDR1 SGHDT and CDR2 YYEEEE. The CDR3 loop spans 14 amino acids. The V and J ends lost 4 bases and 4 bases respectively, with 15 bases between them. The CDR3 sequence: CASSPVAGGYEQYV. In DNA, the CDR3 is TGTGCCAGCAGCCCGGTGGCAGGGGGGTACGAGCAGTACGTC.

The rearrangement links TRBV19 to TRBJ2-5; TRBD2 agrees at 7 bases. Germline CDR1 LNHDA, CDR2 SQIVND (reference sequence). CDR3 length equals 13 residues. With V trimmed by 7 bases and J by 2 bases, 4 bases remained unmatched. The chain's CDR3 is CASKLREQETQYF. The CDR3, as DNA: TGTGCCAGTAAATTGCGGGAGCAAGAGACCCAGTACTTC.

This chain connects TRBV6-1 to TRBJ1-4, with a weak D call TRBD1 (5 bases). The CDR3 runs to 14 residues. V lost 8 bases and J lost 7, with 17 bases in between. Germline assignment: CDR1 MNHNS and CDR2 SASEGT. For the CDR3, the DNA is TGTGCCAGCGAGATAGGGGAGGGTGTTGAAAAACTGTTTTTT. Its protein product is CASEIGEGVEKLFF.

The chain carries TRBV27 and TRBJ2-2, with TRBD1 as a possible D gene (6 bases). Trimming stripped 5 bases from V and 3 bases from J, with 19 bases between. The CDR3 extends over 17 amino acids. CDR1 is MNHEY, CDR2 SMNVEV, per germline (reference sequence). Here the CDR3 DNA reads TGTGCCAGCAGTCCAGGACCGGGGAAGGGGGACACCGGGGAGCTGTTTTTT. Its translation is CASSPGPGKGDTGELFF.

CDR3 DNA sequence: TGTGCCAGCACTCGACTTCAGGGCATTGCCTACGAGCAGTACTTC. This sequence encodes CASTRLQGIAYEQYF. V and J are TRBV5-6 and TRBJ2-7; possibly TRBD1 for D (5 bases). CDR3 length: 15 amino acids. The germline V gene encodes CDR1 SGHDT and CDR2 YYEEEE. The germline V and J ends were trimmed by 6 bases and 2 bases, with 18 bases remaining between them.

This clone was seen only a few times. The rearrangement links TRBV7-6 to TRBJ1-4; D is unclear. The CDR3 is 15 amino acids. In germline, CDR1 is SGHVS, CDR2 FNYEAQ. Trimming took off 1 base at V and 8 bases at J, with 14 bases between the two ends. In nucleotides, the CDR3 is TGTGCCAGCAGCTTAGTTTCTACCTCGGTGGAAAAACTGTTTTTT. Translated: CASSLVSTSVEKLFF.

The chain has TRBV28 and TRBJ2-7; no reliable D call. Germline loops: CDR1 MDHEN, CDR2 SYDVKM. CDR3 length: 11 amino acids. V dropped 5 bases and J dropped 7 bases, with 9 bases sitting between them. The chain's CDR3 is CASSPPREQYF. CDR3 nucleotides: TGTGCCAGCAGTCCCCCGCGAGAGCAGTACTTC. The variable domain in full, completed from reference TRBV28 and TRBJ2-7, reads DVKVTQSSRYLVKRTGEKVFLECVQDMDHENMFWYRQDPGLGLRLIYFSYDVKMKEKGDIPEGYSVSREKKERFSLILESASTNQTSMYLCASSPPREQYFGPGTRLTVT.

This clone was recorded only once. The rearrangement joins TRBV28 to TRBJ1-2; D is ambiguous. Trimming shortened V by 2 bases and J by 8 bases, and 12 bases separated the two germline ends. Germline V gene data show CDR1 as MDHEN and CDR2 as SYDVKM. The CDR3 has 13 residues. The CDR3 region has the DNA TGTGCCAGCAGTTTAGACGGAGGACGGGGCTACACCTTC. Translating gives CASSLDGGRGYTF.

The CDR3 spells CASSRTTDPYEQYV. CDR3 nucleotides: TGTGCCAGCAGTCGGACTACTGACCCCTACGAGCAGTACGTC. The chain couples TRBV6-4 to TRBJ2-7; a weak D match, TRBD2 (6 bases). CDR3 length: 14 amino acids. The germline V gene has CDR1 MRHNA and CDR2 SNTAGT. The V end was cut by 5 bases, the J end by 2 bases, with 13 bases between.

The chain couples TRBV30 to TRBJ2-3; 8 nucleotides align to TRBD2. CDR3 size: 19 residues. V shed 3 bases and J 3 bases; nucleotides not matched to a gene: 20. Germline V gene sequence: CDR1 GTSNPN, CDR2 SVGIG (reference sequence). Here the CDR3 reads CAWRTGQTGGPSITDTQYF. The CDR3, as DNA: TGTGCCTGGAGGACAGGTCAAACGGGGGGGCCTAGTATTACAGATACGCAGTATTTT. Full variable domain (outside the CDR3, taken from reference TRBV30 and TRBJ2-3): SQTIHQWPATLVQPVGSPLSLECTVEGTSNPNLYWYRQAAGRGLQLLFYSVGIGQISSEVPQNLSASRPQDRQFILSSKKLLLSDSGFYLCAWRTGQTGGPSITDTQYFGPGTRLTVL.

This chain connects TRBV18 to TRBJ2-7, with 10 nucleotides matching TRBD2. The germline CDR1 and CDR2 sequences are KGHSH and LQKENI. This CDR3 is built from 16 residues. J lost 0 bases, V lost 0 bases, and 2 bases had no gene match. This CDR3 reads CASSPPLAGVSYEQYF. CDR3 in DNA: TGTGCCAGCTCACCACCCCTAGCGGGAGTCTCCTACGAGCAGTACTTC.

The V and J genes are TRBV27 and TRBJ2-3, with TRBD2 matching over 9 bases. V was clipped by 2 bases and J by 4 bases; unmatched bases: 7. The germline V gene encodes CDR1 MNHEY and CDR2 SMNVEV (reference sequence). This CDR3 comprises 16 residues. CDR3 bases: TGTGCCAGCAGTTTAATGGCGGGGGGGCACTCAGATACGCAGTATTTT. It translates to CASSLMAGGHSDTQYF.

V and J are TRBV11-3 and TRBJ2-1; D is undetermined. Between the trimmed V and J ends, which lost 3 bases and 5 bases, there was a span of 8 bases. The CDR3 sequence is 13 residues long. CDR1 is SGHNT and CDR2 is YENEEA in the germline V gene. CDR3 in amino acids: CASSFEVHNEQFF. The CDR3 region has the DNA TGTGCCAGCAGCTTTGAGGTCCACAATGAGCAGTTCTTC.

This chain links TRBV27 with TRBJ2-7; the D gene is possibly TRBD1 (5 bases). The CDR3 runs 14 residues. Germline V lookup: CDR1 MNHEY, CDR2 SMNVEV (reference sequence). Trimming removed 5 bases from V and 2 bases from J, with 13 bases in between. The DNA of the CDR3 is TGTGCCAGCAGTGCGAGGTGGGGCCCCTACGAGCAGTACGTC. Protein sequence: CASSARWGPYEQYV.